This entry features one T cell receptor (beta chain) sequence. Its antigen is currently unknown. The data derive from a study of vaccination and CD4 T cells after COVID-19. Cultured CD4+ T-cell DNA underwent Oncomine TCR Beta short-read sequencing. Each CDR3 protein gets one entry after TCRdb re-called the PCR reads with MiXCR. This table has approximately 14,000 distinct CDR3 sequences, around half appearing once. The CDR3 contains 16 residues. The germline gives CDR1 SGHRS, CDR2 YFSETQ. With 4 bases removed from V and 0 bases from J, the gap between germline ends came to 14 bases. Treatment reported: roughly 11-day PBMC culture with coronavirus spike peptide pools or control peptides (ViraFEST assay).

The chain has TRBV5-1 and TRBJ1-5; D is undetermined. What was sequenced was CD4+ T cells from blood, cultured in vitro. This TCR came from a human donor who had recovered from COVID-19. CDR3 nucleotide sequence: TGCGCCAGCAGCCCTAAGGACCCTTATAGCAATCAGCCCCAGCATTTT. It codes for CASSPKDPYSNQPQHF.